One and the same sample provided the 9 T cell receptor beta chains below, sequenced in a study of long-term antiretroviral therapy in people with HIV. Investigators performed immunoSEQ version v3.0 at survey level. The data were produced by immunoSEQ multiplex PCR, yet TCRdb's version contains in-frame clones alone and is incomplete. The data contain about 28,000 clones, 75% to 90% of them seen just once; the ten biggest clones take up 7.5% to 10%. Material: unsorted PBMCs, obtained 3.2 years before starting antiretroviral therapy. The receptor set was obtained from a middle-aged man with HIV.

The chain joins TRBV7-9 to TRBJ2-7; D is ambiguous. V shed 0 bases and J shed 0 bases, with 3 bases lying between them. The germline V gene encodes CDR1 SEHNR and CDR2 FQNEAQ (reference sequence). The CDR3 contains 13 residues. The CDR3 protein is CASSLANSYEQYF. The CDR3 coding sequence is TGTGCCAGCAGCTTAGCTAACTCCTACGAGCAGTACTTC.

The CDR3 sequence is CASSLRGGPYEQYF. In DNA form, the CDR3 reads TGCGCCAGCAGCTTGCGGGGGGGACCCTACGAGCAGTACTTC. The V gene is TRBV5-1, the J gene TRBJ2-7; 8 bases agree with TRBD2. The CDR3 runs 14 residues. The V and J ends lost 1 base and 2 bases, in that order; junction bases with no gene match: 2. The V gene's germline CDR1 is SGHRS and CDR2 YFSETQ.

This sequence joins TRBV10-2 and TRBJ2-7; D gene ambiguous. The CDR3 has 12 residues. Per the germline V gene, CDR1 is WSHSY and CDR2 is SAAADI. V shed 8 bases and J shed 1 base, with 9 bases lying between them. This CDR3 is CASGLESYEQYF. As DNA, the CDR3 is TGCGCCAGCGGGCTGGAGTCCTACGAGCAGTACTTC.

DNA for the CDR3: TGTGCCAGTAGTATAAGTCTAGCGGGGGGTACTCGCTCCTACAATGAGCAGTTCTTC. This codes for CASSISLAGGTRSYNEQFF. The genes are TRBV19 and TRBJ2-1; 11 positions match TRBD2. V gave up 2 bases and J gave up 0 bases; unmatched junction bases: 9. The CDR3 sequence is 19 residues long. CDR1 is LNHDA and CDR2 is SQIVND in the germline V gene (reference sequence).

The chain joins TRBV6-5 to TRBJ1-3; TRBD1 is a possible D gene (6 bases). Trimming took off 5 bases at V and 4 bases at J, with 15 bases between the two ends. Germline-derived CDR1 and CDR2 are MNHEY and SVGAGI. The CDR3 totals 15 residues. The CDR3: CASSVGQSWGNTIYF. CDR3 bases: TGTGCCAGCAGTGTCGGACAGTCGTGGGGAAACACCATATATTTT.

The J gene is TRBJ2-3, the V gene TRBV7-8; D is ambiguous. V was trimmed by 5 bases and J by 3 bases, leaving 12 bases between them. This CDR3 contains 14 residues. Germline V gives CDR1 SGHVS, CDR2 FQNEAQ. In DNA, the CDR3 is TGTGCCAGCAGCCCAACGCGTCGAACAGATACGCAGTATTTT. Its translation is CASSPTRRTDTQYF.

The rearrangement uses TRBV18 and TRBJ2-7; D is possibly TRBD2 (7 bases). Germline CDR1 is KGHSH and CDR2 is LQKENI. Trimming pared 0 bases from V and 5 bases from J, leaving 11 bases between. This CDR3 has 14 amino acids. CDR3 in DNA: TGTGCCAGCTCACCACCTCGGGGGGCCGACGAGCAGTACTTC. Encoded protein: CASSPPRGADEQYF.

This chain joins TRBV11-2 and TRBJ1-4, with 8 bases identical to TRBD1. Germline V gives CDR1 SGHAT, CDR2 FQNNGV. Unmatched junction bases numbered 7, after V lost 5 bases and J lost 5 bases. This CDR3 spans 15 amino acids. DNA of the CDR3: TGTGCCAGCAGCCCCTCCGGGACAGGAAATGAAAAACTGTTTTTT. This sequence encodes CASSPSGTGNEKLFF.

This clone was picked up one time. The V and J genes are TRBV5-4 and TRBJ2-7; 9 positions match TRBD1. The trim removed 0 bases at V and 6 bases at J, leaving 4 bases unmatched. Germline V gene data show CDR1 as SGHNT and CDR2 as YYREEE (reference sequence). The CDR3 has 14 residues. In DNA form, the CDR3 reads TGTGCCAGCAGCTTGGGACAGGGGGTTCGCGAGCAGTACTTC. Protein sequence: CASSLGQGVREQYF. Variable domain in full (rest from reference TRBV5-4 and TRBJ2-7): ETGVTQSPTHLIKTRGQQVTLRCSSQSGHNTVSWYQQALGQGPQFIFQYYREEENGRGNFPPRFSGLQFPNYSSELNVNALELDDSALYLCASSLGQGVREQYFGPGTRLTVT.